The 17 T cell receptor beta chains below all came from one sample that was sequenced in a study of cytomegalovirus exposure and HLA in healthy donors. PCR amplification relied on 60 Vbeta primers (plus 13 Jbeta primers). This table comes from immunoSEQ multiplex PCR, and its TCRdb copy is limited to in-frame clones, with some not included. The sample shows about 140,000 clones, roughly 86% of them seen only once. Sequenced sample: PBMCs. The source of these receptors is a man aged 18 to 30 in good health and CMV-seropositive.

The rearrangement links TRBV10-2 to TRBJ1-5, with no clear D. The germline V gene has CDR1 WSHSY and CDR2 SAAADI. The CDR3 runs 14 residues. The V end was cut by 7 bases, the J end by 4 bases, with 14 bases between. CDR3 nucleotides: TGCGCCAGCACCATCTCGGGAGGGAATCAGCCCCAGCATTTT. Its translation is CASTISGGNQPQHF.

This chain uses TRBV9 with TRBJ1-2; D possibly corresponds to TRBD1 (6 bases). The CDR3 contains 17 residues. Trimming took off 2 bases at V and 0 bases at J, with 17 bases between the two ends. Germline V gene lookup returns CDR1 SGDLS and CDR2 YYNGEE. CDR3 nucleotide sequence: TGTGCCAGCAGCGTCTTGCCAGGGGCCCAAGCTAACTATGGCTACACCTTC. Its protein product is CASSVLPGAQANYGYTF.

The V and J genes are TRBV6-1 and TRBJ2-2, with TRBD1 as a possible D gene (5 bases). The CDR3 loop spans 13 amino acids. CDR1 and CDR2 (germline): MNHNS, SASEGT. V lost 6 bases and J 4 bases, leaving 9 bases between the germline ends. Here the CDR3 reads CASRRQSTGELFF. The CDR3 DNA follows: TGTGCCAGCAGGAGACAGTCCACCGGGGAGCTGTTTTTT.

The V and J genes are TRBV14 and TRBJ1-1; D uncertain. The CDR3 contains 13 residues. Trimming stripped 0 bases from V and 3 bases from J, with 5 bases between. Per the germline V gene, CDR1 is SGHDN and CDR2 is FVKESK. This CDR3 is CASSQDPYTEAFF. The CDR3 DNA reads TGTGCCAGCAGCCAAGATCCGTACACTGAAGCTTTCTTT.

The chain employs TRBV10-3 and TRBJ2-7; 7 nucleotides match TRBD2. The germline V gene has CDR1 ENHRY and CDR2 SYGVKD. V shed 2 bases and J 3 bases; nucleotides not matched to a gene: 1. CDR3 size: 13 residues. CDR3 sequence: CAISEGGGYEQYF. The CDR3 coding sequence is TGTGCCATCAGTGAGGGGGGGGGCTACGAGCAGTACTTC.

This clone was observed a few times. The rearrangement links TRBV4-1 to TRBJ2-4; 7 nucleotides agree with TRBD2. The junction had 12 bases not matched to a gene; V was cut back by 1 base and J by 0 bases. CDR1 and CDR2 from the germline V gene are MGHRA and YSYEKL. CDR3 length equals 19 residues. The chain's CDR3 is CASSQGPLAGEKAKNIQYF. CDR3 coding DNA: TGCGCCAGCAGCCAAGGGCCCCTGGCGGGAGAGAAAGCCAAAAACATTCAGTACTTC.

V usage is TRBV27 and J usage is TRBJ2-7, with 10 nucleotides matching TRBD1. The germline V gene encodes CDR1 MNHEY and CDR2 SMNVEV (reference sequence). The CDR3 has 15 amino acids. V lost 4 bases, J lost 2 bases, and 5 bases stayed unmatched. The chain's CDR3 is CASSWGTGATYEQYF. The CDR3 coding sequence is TGTGCCAGCAGTTGGGGGACAGGGGCAACCTACGAGCAGTACTTC.

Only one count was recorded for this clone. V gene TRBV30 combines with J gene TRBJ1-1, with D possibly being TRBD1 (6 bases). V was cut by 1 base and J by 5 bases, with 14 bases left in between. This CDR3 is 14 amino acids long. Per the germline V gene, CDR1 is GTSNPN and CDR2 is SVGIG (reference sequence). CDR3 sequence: CAWSALGGSTEAFF. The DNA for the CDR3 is TGTGCCTGGAGTGCCCTAGGGGGTTCGACTGAAGCTTTCTTT.

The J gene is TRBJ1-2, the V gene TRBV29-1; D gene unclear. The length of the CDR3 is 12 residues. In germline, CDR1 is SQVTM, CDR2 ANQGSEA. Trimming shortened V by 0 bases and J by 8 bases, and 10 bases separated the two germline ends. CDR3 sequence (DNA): TGCAGCGTTGAAGAGTCAGGCAGCGGCTACACCTTC. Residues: CSVEESGSGYTF.

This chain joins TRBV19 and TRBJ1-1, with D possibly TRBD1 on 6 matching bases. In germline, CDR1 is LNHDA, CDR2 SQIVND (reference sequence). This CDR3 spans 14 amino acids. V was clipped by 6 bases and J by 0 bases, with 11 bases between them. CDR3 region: CASSPGQMNTEAFF. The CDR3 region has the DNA TGTGCCAGTAGCCCGGGACAAATGAACACTGAAGCTTTCTTT. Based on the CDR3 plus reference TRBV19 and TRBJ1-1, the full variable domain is DGGITQSPKYLFRKEGQNVTLSCEQNLNHDAMYWYRQDPGQGLRLIYYSQIVNDFQKGDIAEGYSVSREKKESFPLTVTSAQKNPTAFYLCASSPGQMNTEAFFGQGTRLTVV.

The chain's CDR3 is CASSFQSGGADLIYGYTF. As DNA, the CDR3 is TGTGCCAGCAGCTTCCAGTCCGGGGGGGCCGACTTAATCTATGGCTACACCTTC. The chain carries TRBV5-5 and TRBJ1-2; weak D call: TRBD1 (6 bases). With 2 bases removed from V and 4 bases from J, the gap between germline ends came to 24 bases. This CDR3 contains 18 residues. The germline V gene has CDR1 SGHKS and CDR2 YYEKEE (reference sequence).

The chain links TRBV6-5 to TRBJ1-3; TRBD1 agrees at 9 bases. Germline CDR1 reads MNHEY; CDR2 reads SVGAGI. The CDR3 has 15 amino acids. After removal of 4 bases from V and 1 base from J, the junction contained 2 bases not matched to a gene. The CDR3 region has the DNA TGTGCCAGCAGTTCGGGACAGGGTTCTGGAAACACCATATATTTT. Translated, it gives CASSSGQGSGNTIYF.

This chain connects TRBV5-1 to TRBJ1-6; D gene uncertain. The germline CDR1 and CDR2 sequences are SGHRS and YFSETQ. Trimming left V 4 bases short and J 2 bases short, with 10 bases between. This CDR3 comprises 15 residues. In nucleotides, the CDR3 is TGCGCCAGCAGCCACAACAGCCCCTATAATTCACCCCTCCACTTT. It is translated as CASSHNSPYNSPLHF.

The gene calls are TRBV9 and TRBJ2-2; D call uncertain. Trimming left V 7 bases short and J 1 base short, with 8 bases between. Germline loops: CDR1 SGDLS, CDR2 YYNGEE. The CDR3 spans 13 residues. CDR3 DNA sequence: TGTGCCAGCGGAGAAGGGAACACCGGGGAGCTGTTTTTT. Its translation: CASGEGNTGELFF.

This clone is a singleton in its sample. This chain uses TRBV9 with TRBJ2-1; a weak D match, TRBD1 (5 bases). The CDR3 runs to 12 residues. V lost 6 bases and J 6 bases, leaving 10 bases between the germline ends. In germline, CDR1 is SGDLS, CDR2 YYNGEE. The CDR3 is CASTDGANEQFF. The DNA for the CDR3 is TGTGCCAGCACCGATGGGGCCAATGAGCAGTTCTTC.

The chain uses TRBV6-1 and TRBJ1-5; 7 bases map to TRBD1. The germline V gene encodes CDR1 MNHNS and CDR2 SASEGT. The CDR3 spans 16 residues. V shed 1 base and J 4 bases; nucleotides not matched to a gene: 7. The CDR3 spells CASSEDEGAFNQPQHF. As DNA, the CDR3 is TGTGCCAGCAGTGAAGATGAGGGGGCCTTTAATCAGCCCCAGCATTTT.

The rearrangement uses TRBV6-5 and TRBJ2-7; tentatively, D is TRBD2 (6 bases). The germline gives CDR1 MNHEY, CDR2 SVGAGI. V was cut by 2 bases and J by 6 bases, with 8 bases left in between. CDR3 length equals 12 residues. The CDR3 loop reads CASSYGGSEQYF. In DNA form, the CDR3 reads TGTGCCAGCAGTTACGGAGGGAGCGAGCAGTACTTC.